There are a few counts of the clone carrying this T cell receptor (beta chain). Its specificity is not known. Time point of the sample: sample taken at primary tumor resection. In each case, whole RNA from tumor, nontumor lung or frozen PBMC was sequenced unsorted. Donation came from 70 or so patients with untreated early-stage non-small cell lung cancer. TCR cDNA molecules each carried a unique molecular identifier. Each CDR3 protein gets one entry after TCRdb re-called the 5' RACE reads with MiXCR. The table records some 52,000 distinct CDR3 sequences, roughly 7% of them present only once. Trimming at V came to 3 bases and at J to 2 bases, leaving 10 bases not matched to a gene. Germline CDR1 SGDLS, CDR2 YYNGEE. The CDR3 is made up of 18 amino acids. The record originates from a study of spatial heterogeneity in lung cancer. Study-wide points: There were more appearances of ubiquitous expanded tumor TCRs in blood at resection than at follow-up.

The rearrangement joins TRBV9 to TRBJ2-3, with 12 bases fitting TRBD2. This receptor was obtained from a female donor with early-stage non-small cell lung cancer. The sequences come from PBMCs, collected at surgery. The CDR3 sequence: CASSALAGGSLLTDTQYF. DNA of the CDR3: TGTGCCAGCAGCGCCCTAGCGGGGGGGTCCCTTCTCACAGATACGCAGTATTTT.